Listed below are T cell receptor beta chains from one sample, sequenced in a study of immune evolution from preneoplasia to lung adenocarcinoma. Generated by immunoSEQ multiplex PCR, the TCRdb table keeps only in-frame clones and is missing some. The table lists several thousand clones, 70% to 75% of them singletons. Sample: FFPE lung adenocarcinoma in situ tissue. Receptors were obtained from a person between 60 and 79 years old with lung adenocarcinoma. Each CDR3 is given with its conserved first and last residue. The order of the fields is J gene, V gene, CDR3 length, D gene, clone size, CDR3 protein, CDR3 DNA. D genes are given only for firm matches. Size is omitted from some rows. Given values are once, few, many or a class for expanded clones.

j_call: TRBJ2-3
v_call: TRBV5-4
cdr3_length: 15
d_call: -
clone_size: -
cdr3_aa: CASSLYVDYTDTQYF
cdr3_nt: TGTGCCAGCAGCTTGTATGTGGACTACACAGATACGCAGTATTTT

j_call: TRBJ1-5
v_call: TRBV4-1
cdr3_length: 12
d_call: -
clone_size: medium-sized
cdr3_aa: CASSQGFQPQHF
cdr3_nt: TGCGCCAGCAGCCAAGGGTTTCAGCCCCAGCATTTT

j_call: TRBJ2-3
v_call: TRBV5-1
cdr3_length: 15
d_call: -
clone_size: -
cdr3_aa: CASSSSTRHTDTQYF
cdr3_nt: TGCGCCAGCAGCTCCTCGACACGACACACAGATACGCAGTATTTT

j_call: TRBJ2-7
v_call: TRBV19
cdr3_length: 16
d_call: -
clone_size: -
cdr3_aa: CASSIDGAHAIYEQYF
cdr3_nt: TGTGCCAGTAGTATAGATGGGGCCCATGCTATCTACGAGCAGTACTTC

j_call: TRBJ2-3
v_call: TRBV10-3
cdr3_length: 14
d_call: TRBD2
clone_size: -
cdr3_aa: CAISGTSGKDTQYF
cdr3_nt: TGTGCCATCAGCGGGACTAGCGGGAAAGATACGCAGTATTTT

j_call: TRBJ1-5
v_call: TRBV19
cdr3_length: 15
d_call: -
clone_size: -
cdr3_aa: CASSGYRDSNQPQHF
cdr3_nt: TGTGCCAGTAGTGGTTACAGGGATAGCAATCAGCCCCAGCATTTT

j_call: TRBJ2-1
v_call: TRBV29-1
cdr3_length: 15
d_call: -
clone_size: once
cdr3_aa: CSVRIRGGSYNEQFF
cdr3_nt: TGCAGCGTGAGAATCAGGGGTGGGTCCTACAATGAGCAGTTCTTC

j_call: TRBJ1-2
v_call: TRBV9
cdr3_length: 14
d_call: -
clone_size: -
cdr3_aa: CASSRAEGTDGYTF
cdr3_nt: TGTGCCAGCAGCAGAGCGGAGGGGACGGATGGCTACACCTTC

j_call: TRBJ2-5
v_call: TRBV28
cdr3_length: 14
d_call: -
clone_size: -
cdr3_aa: CAGSLSGGMETQYF
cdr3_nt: TGTGCCGGCAGTTTATCAGGGGGGATGGAGACCCAGTACTTC

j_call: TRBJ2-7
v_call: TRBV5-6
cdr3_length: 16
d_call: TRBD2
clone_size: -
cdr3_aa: CASSSSGAGGLYEQYF
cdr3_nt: TGTGCCAGCAGCTCGTCAGGGGCGGGGGGGCTCTACGAGCAGTACTTC

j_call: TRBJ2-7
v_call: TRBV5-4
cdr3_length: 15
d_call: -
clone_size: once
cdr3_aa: CASSQAATGQREQYF
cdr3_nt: TGTGCCAGCAGCCAGGCCGCGACAGGACAACGCGAGCAGTACTTC

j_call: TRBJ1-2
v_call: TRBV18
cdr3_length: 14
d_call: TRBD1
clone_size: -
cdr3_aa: CASSPKQGADGYTF
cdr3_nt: TGTGCCAGCTCACCAAAACAGGGGGCGGATGGCTACACCTTC

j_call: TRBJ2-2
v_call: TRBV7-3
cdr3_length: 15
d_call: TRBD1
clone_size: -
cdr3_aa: CASSPGTGATGELFF
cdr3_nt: TGTGCCAGCAGCCCCGGGACAGGGGCGACCGGGGAGCTGTTTTTT

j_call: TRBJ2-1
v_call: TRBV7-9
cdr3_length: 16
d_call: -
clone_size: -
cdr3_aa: CASTQTRDHSYNEQFF
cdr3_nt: TGTGCCAGCACCCAGACACGGGACCACTCCTACAATGAGCAGTTCTTC

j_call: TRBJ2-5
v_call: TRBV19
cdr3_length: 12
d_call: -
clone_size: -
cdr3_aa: CASSTEGETQYF
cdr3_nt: TGTGCCAGTAGTACGGAGGGAGAGACCCAGTACTTC

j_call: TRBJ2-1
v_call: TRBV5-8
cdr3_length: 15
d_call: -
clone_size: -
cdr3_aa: CASRQTGWSSDEQFF
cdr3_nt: TGTGCCAGCAGACAGACAGGTTGGTCCAGTGATGAGCAGTTCTTC

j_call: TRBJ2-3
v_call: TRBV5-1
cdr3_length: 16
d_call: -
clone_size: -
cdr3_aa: CASSDPSGGGVNTQYF
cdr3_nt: TGCGCCAGCAGCGATCCCTCGGGAGGGGGCGTGAATACGCAGTATTTT

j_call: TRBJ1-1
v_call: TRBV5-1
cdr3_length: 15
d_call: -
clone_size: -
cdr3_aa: CASSPVSGRNTEAFF
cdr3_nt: TGCGCCAGCAGCCCTGTTAGTGGGAGGAACACTGAAGCTTTCTTT

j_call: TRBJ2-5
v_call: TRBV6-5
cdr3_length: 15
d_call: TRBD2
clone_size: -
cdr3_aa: CASSRRGGRGETQYF
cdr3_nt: TGTGCCAGCAGTAGGCGCGGGGGGAGGGGAGAGACCCAGTACTTC

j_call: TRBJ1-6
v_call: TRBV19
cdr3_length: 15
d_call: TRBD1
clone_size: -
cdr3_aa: CASNRGADNNSPLHF
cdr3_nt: TGTGCCAGTAACAGGGGCGCGGATAATAATTCACCCCTCCACTTT

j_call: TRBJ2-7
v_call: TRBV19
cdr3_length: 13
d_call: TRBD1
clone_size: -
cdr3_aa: CASKLGTGAEQYF
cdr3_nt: TGTGCCAGTAAGTTGGGGACAGGGGCCGAGCAGTACTTC

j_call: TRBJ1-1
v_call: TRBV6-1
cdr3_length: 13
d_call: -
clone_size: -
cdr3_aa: CASSASGVTEAFF
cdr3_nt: TGTGCCAGCAGTGCATCAGGGGTTACTGAAGCTTTCTTT

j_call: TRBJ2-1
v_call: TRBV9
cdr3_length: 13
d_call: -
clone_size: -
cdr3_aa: CASSVVSFDEQFF
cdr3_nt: TGTGCCAGCAGCGTAGTAAGTTTCGATGAGCAGTTCTTC

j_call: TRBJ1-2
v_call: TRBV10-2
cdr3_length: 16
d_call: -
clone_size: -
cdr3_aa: CASRNLEEGTNYGYTF
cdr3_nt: TGCGCCAGCCGCAACCTTGAAGAGGGGACGAACTATGGCTACACCTTC

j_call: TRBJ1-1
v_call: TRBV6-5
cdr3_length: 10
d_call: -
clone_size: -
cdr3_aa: CASSHWGAFF
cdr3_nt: TGTGCCAGCAGTCACTGGGGGGCTTTCTTT

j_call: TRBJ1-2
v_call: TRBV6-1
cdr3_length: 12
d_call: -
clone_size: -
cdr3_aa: CASSEVGDGYTF
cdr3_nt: TGTGCCAGCAGTGAAGTGGGGGATGGCTACACCTTC

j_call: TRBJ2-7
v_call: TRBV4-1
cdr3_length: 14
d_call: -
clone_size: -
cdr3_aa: CASRYSTGNYEQYF
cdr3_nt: TGCGCCAGCAGGTACTCCACAGGGAACTACGAGCAGTACTTC

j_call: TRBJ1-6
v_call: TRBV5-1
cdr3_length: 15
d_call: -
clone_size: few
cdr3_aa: CASSLGDTGNSPLHF
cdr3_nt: TGCGCCAGCAGCTTGGGTGACACCGGGAATTCACCCCTCCACTTT

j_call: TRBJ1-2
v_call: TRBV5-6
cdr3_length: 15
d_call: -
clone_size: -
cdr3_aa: CASSFIQGIDYGYTF
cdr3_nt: TGTGCCAGCAGCTTTATTCAGGGGATAGACTATGGCTACACCTTC

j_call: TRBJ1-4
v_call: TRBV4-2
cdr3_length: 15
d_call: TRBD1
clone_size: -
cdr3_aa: CASSLGQPTNEKLFF
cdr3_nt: TGTGCCAGCAGCCTGGGACAGCCTACTAATGAAAAACTGTTTTTT

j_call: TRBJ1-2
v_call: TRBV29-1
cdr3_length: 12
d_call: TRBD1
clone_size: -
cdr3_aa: CSTTGDIDGYTF
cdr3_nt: TGCAGTACAACAGGGGATATTGATGGCTACACCTTC

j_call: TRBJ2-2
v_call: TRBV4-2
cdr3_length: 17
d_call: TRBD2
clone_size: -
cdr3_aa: CASSQDRSSGGAGELFF
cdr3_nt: TGTGCCAGCAGCCAAGATAGGTCTAGCGGGGGGGCCGGGGAGCTGTTTTTT

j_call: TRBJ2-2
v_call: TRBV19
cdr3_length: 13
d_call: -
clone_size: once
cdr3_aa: CASSIGSTGELFF
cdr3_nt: TGTGCCAGTAGTATAGGTTCCACCGGGGAGCTGTTTTTT

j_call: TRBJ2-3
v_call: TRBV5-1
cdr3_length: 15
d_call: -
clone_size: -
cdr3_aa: CASTPGRPGTDTQYF
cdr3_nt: TGCGCCAGCACCCCAGGCAGGCCGGGCACAGATACGCAGTATTTT

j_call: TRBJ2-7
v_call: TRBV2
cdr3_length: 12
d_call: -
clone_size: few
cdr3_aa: CASNPEGWEQYF
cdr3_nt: TGTGCCAGCAACCCGGAGGGGTGGGAGCAGTACTTC

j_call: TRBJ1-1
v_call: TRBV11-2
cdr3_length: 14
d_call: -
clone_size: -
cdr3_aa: CASSSLRGHTEAFF
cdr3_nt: TGTGCCAGCAGCTCTCTCCGGGGGCACACTGAAGCTTTCTTT

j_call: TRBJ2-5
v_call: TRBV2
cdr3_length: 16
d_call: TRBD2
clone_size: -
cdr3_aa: CASSEGTSAGLETQYF
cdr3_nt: TGTGCCAGCAGTGAGGGGACTAGCGCCGGTCTGGAGACCCAGTACTTC

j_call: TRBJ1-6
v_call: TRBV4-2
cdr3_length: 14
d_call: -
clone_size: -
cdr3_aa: CASSRGAANSPLHF
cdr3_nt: TGTGCCAGCAGCCGAGGAGCGGCTAATTCACCCCTCCACTTT

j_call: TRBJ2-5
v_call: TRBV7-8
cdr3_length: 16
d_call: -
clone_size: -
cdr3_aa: CASSLVGGVYQETQYF
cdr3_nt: TGTGCCAGCAGCTTAGTAGGGGGGGTGTACCAAGAGACCCAGTACTTC

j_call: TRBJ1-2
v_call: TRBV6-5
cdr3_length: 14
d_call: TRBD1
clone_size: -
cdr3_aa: CASSEGQPTRGYTF
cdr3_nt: TGTGCCAGCAGTGAGGGACAGCCGACGCGGGGCTACACCTTC

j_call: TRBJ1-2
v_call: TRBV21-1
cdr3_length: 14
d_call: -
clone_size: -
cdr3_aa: CASSKSTGDYGYTF
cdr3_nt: TGTGCCAGCAGCAAATCGACAGGAGACTATGGCTACACCTTC

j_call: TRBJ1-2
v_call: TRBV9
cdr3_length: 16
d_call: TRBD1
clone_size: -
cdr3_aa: CASSAPGTGKEDGYTF
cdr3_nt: TGTGCCAGCAGCGCTCCCGGGACAGGGAAAGAAGATGGCTACACCTTC

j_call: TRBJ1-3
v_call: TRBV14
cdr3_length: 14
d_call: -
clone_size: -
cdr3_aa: CASSQDTLGNTIYF
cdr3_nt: TGTGCCAGCAGCCAAGATACACTCGGAAACACCATATATTTT

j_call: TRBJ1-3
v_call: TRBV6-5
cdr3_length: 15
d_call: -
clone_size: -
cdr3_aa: CASSYSSGGQDTIYF
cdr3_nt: TGTGCCAGCAGTTACTCGTCTGGAGGGCAGGACACCATATATTTT

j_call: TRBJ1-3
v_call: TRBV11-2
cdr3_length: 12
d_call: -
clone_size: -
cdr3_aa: CASSFEANTIYF
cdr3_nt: TGTGCCAGCAGCTTCGAGGCAAACACCATATATTTT

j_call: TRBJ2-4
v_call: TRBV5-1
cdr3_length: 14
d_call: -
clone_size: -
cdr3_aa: CASSSGRGGNIQYF
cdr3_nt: TGCGCCAGCAGCTCAGGACGGGGTGGAAACATTCAGTACTTC

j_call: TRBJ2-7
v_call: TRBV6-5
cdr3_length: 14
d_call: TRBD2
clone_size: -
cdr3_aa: CASSQSEGGHEQYF
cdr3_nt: TGTGCCAGCAGCCAATCGGAGGGAGGGCACGAGCAGTACTTC

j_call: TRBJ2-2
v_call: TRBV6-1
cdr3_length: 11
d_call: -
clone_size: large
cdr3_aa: CATWDAGELFF
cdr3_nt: TGTGCCACGTGGGATGCCGGGGAGCTGTTTTTT

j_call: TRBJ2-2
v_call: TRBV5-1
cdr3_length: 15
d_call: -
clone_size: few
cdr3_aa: CASSLGATNTGELFF
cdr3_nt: TGCGCCAGCAGCTTGGGGGCCACGAACACCGGGGAGCTGTTTTTT

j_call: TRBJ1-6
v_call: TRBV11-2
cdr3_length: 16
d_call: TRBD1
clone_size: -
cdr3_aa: CASSLNRDSRNSPLHF
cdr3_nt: TGTGCCAGCAGCTTGAATCGGGACAGCCGTAATTCACCCCTCCACTTT

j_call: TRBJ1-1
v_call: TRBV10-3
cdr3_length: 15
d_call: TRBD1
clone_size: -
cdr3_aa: CAISESGDRGQKAFF
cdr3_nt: TGTGCCATCAGTGAGTCAGGGGACAGGGGCCAAAAAGCTTTCTTT

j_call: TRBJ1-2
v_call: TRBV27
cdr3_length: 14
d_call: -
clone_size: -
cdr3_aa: CASKGVGSVYGYTF
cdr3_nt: TGTGCCAGCAAGGGCGTGGGATCGGTCTATGGCTACACCTTC

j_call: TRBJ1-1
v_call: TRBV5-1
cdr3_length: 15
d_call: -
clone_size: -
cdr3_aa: CASISRDSMNTEAFF
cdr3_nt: TGCGCCAGCATCTCCCGGGACTCCATGAACACTGAAGCTTTCTTT

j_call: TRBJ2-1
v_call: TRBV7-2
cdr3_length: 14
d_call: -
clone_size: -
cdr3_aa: CASSLVGGQNEQFF
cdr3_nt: TGTGCCAGCAGCTTAGTGGGGGGCCAGAATGAGCAGTTCTTC

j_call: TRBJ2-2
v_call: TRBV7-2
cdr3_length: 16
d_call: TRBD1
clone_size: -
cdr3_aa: CASSLLGQGKPGELFF
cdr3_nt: TGTGCCAGCAGCTTACTTGGACAGGGGAAACCCGGGGAGCTGTTTTTT

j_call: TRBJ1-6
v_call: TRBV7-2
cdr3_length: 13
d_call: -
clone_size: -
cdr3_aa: CASSLAYNSPLHF
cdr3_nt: TGTGCCAGCAGCTTAGCTTATAATTCACCCCTCCACTTT

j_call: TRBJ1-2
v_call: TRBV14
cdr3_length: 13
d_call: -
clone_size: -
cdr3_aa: CASSPNLGGRYTF
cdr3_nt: TGTGCCAGCAGCCCAAATCTGGGGGGCCGCTACACCTTC

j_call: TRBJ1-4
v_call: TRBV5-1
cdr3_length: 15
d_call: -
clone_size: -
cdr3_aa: CASNVLGGTNEKLFF
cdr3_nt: TGCGCCAGCAATGTTTTAGGGGGTACTAATGAAAAACTGTTTTTT

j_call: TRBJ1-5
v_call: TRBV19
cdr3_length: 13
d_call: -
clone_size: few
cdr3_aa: CASIKGINQPQHF
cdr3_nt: TGTGCCAGTATAAAAGGGATCAATCAGCCCCAGCATTTT

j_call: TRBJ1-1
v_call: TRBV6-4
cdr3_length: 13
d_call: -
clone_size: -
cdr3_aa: CASSSGPATEAFF
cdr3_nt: TGTGCCAGCAGCTCTGGGCCGGCTACTGAAGCTTTCTTT